The clone carrying this TCR beta chain is deemed medium-sized. Its specificity is not known. Rearranged V-D-J TRB sequences were amplified with a mixed TRB-A/B primer pool. TCRdb reprocessed the multiplex PCR reads with MiXCR, giving one entry per CDR3 protein. The profile shows under 2,500 distinct CDR3 sequences, under 30% of them singletons. The template was genomic DNA from peripheral blood, not RNA. The sample originates from a study of T cell repertoires in aging, cancer and after chemotherapy. In the study overall: Donors were grouped into six age bands spanning 30 or younger through 70 or older. Whole-study results and caveats: Age-matched healthy donors had significantly more diverse, less clonal blood TCR repertoires than untreated cancer patients. Healthy donors lost TCR diversity with age mainly through richness, cancer patients through richness and evenness.

Material: blood. The clonotype was recovered from a human donor in good health.

This CDR3 is CASSYGGDHYEQYF. In DNA, the CDR3 is TGTGCCAGCAGTTACGGGGGGGATCACTACGAGCAGTACTTC. This rearrangement joins TRBV6-2 or TRBV6-3 to TRBJ2-7, with 7 nucleotides matching TRBD2. V was clipped by 2 bases and J by 3 bases; unmatched bases: 4. CDR3 length: 14 amino acids. Germline loops: CDR1 MNHEY, CDR2 SVGEGT.